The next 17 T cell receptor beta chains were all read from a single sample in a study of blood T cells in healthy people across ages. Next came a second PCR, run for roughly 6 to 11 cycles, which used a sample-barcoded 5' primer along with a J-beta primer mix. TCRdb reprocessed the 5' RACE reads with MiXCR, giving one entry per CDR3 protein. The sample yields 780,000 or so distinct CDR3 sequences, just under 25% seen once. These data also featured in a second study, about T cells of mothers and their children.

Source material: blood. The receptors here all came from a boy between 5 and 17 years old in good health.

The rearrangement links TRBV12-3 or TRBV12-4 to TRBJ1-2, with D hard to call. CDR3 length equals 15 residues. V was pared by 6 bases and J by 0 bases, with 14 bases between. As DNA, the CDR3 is TGTGCCAGCAGAAAAGAGGCGGCCCCTAACTATGGCTACACCTTC. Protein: CASRKEAAPNYGYTF.

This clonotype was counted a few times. The CDR3 is CSGGTGETQYF. CDR3 nucleotides: TGCAGCGGAGGGACAGGGGAGACCCAGTACTTC. This rearrangement joins TRBV29-1 to TRBJ2-5; TRBD1 agrees at 9 bases. CDR1 SQVTM and CDR2 ANQGSEA come from the germline V gene. CDR3 length: 11 amino acids. With 7 bases clipped from V and 5 bases from J, the junction kept 2 bases outside the gene matches.

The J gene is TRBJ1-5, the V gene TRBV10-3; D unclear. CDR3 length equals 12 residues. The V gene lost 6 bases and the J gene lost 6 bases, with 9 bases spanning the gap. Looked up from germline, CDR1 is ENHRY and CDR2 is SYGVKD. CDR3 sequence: CAIRDGGQPQHF. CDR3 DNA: TGTGCCATCAGGGACGGAGGTCAGCCCCAGCATTTT.

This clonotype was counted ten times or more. The CDR3 DNA follows: TGCAGCGTTGAAGATCCAGGCCGCCAAGAGACCCAGTACTTC. It translates to CSVEDPGRQETQYF. The V and J genes are TRBV29-1 and TRBJ2-5, with D uncertain. Germline V gene sequence: CDR1 SQVTM, CDR2 ANQGSEA. This CDR3 is 14 amino acids long. V was trimmed by 0 bases and J by 1 base, leaving 9 bases between them.

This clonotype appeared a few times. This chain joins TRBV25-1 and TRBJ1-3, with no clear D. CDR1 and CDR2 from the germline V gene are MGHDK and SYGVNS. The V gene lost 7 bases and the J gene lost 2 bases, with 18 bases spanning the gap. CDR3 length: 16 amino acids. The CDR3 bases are TGTGCCAGCAAACCATACCGGGCGGGTACTGGAAACACCATATATTTT. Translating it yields CASKPYRAGTGNTIYF.

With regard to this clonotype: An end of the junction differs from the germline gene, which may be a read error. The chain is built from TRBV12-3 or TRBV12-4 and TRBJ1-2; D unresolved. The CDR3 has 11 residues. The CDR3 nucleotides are TGTGCCAGCAGTTTAGTGGGCCCGAAGGTTTTC. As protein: CASSLVGPKVF.

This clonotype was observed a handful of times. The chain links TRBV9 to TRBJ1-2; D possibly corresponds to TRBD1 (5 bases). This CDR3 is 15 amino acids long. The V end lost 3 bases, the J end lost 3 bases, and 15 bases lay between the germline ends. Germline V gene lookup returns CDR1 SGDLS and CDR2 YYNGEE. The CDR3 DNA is TGTGCCAGCAGCGCACGTGGGGCCCGAGACTATGGCTACACCTTC. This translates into CASSARGARDYGYTF.

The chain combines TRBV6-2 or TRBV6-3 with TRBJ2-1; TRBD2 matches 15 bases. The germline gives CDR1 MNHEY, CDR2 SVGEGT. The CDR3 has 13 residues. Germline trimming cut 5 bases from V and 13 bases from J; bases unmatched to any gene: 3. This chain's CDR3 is CASSGTSGRNQFF. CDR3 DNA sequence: TGTGCCAGCAGTGGGACTAGCGGGAGGAACCAGTTCTTC.

The CDR3 loop is CASSFERGDTQYF. CDR3 DNA: TGTGCCAGCAGTTTTGAGCGAGGTGATACGCAGTATTTT. The chain joins TRBV12-3 or TRBV12-4 to TRBJ2-3; D uncertain. V lost 3 bases and J 6 bases, leaving 10 bases between the germline ends. The length of the CDR3 is 13 residues.

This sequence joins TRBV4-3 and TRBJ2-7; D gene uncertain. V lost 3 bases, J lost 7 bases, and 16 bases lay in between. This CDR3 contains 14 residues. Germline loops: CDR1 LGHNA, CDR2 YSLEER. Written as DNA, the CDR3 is TGCGCCAGCAGCCACCAATTGGAATCTCGGGAGCAGTACTTC. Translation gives CASSHQLESREQYF.

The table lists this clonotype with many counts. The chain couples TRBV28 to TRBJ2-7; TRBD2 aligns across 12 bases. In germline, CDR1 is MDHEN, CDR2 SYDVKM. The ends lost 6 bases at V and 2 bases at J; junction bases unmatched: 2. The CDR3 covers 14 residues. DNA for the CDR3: TGTGCCAGCAGCGGACTAGCGGGAACCTACGAGCAGTACTTC. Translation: CASSGLAGTYEQYF. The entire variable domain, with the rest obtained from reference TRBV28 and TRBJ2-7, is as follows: DVKVTQSSRYLVKRTGEKVFLECVQDMDHENMFWYRQDPGLGLRLIYFSYDVKMKEKGDIPEGYSVSREKKERFSLILESASTNQTSMYLCASSGLAGTYEQYFGPGTRLTVT.

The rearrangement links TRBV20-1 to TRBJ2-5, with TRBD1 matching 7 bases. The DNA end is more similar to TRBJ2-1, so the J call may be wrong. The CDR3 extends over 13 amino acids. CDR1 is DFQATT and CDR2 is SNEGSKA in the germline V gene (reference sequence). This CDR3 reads CSAPDRSKNEQFF. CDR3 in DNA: TGCAGTGCGCCGGACAGGTCCAAGAATGAGCAGTTCTTC.

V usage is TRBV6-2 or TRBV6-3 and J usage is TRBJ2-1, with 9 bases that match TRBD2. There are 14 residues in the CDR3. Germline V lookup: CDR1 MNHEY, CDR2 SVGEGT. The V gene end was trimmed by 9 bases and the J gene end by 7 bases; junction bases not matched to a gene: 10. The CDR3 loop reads CASLRAGGRNEQFF. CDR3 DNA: TGTGCCAGTCTGCGGGCGGGGGGGCGTAATGAGCAGTTCTTC.

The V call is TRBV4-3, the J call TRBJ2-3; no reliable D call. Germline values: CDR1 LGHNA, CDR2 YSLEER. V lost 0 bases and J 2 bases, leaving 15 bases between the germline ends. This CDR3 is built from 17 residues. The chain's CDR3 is CASSQDRSGAFTDTQYF. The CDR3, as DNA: TGCGCCAGCAGCCAAGATCGATCAGGAGCCTTCACAGATACGCAGTATTTT.

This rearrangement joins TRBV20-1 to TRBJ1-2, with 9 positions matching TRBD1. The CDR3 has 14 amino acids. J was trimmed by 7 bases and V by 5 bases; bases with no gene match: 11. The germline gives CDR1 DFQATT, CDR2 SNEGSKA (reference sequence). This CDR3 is CSAWTGARLGGYTF. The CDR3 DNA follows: TGCAGTGCTTGGACAGGGGCTCGGCTCGGTGGCTACACCTTC.

Here the CDR3 reads CASRWGLRQSVHEQYF. Written as DNA, the CDR3 is TGTGCCAGCAGGTGGGGGTTACGGCAGTCTGTCCACGAGCAGTACTTC. The chain uses TRBV12-3 or TRBV12-4 and TRBJ2-7; D might be TRBD1 or TRBD2, each matching 5 bases. V was shortened by 6 bases and J by 5 bases, with 23 bases between the two germline ends. The length of the CDR3 is 16 residues.

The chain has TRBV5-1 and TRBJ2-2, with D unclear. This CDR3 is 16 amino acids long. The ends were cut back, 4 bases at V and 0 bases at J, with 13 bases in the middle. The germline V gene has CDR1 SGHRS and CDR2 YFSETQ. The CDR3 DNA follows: TGCGCCAGCAGCAAGGACGGTCGATCGAACACCGGGGAGCTGTTTTTT. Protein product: CASSKDGRSNTGELFF.